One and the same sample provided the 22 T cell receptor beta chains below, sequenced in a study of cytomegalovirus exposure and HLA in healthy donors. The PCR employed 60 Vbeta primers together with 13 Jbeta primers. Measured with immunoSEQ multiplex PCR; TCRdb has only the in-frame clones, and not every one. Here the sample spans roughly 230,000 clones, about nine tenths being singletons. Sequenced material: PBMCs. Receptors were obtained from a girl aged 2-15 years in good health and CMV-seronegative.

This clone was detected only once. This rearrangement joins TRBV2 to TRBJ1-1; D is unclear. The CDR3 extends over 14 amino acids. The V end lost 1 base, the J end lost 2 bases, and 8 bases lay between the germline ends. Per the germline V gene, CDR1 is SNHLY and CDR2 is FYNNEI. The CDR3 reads CASSEELTNTEAFF. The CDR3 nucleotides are TGTGCCAGCAGTGAAGAGTTAACAAACACTGAAGCTTTCTTT.

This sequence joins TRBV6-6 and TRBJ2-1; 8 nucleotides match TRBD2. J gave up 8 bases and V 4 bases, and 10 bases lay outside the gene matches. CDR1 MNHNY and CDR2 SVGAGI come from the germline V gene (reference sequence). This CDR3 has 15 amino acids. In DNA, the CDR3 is TGTGCCAGCAGTTGGGAAGCGGGAGATCGCGATGAGCAGTTCTTC. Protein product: CASSWEAGDRDEQFF.

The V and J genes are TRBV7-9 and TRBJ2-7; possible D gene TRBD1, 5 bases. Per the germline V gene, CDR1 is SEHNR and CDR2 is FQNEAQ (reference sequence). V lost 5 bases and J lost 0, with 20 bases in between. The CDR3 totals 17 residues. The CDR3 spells CASSLIITTDSSYEQYF. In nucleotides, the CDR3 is TGTGCCAGCAGCCTAATAATTACGACAGATAGCTCCTACGAGCAGTACTTC. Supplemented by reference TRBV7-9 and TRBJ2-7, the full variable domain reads DTGVSQNPRHKITKRGQNVTFRCDPISEHNRLYWYRQTLGQGPEFLTYFQNEAQLEKSRLLSDRFSAERPKGSFSTLEIQRTEQGDSAMYLCASSLIITTDSSYEQYFGPGTRLTVT.

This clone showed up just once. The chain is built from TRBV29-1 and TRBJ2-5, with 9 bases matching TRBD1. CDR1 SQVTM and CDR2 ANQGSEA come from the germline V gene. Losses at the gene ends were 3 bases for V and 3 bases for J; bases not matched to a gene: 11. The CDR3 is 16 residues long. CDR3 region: CSVDSIRTGEEETQYF. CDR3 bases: TGCAGCGTTGATTCTATTAGGACAGGGGAAGAAGAGACCCAGTACTTC.

The DNA for the CDR3 is TGTGCCAGTACCTGGGGGACAGCGAACACCGGGGAGCTGTTTTTT. Amino acid sequence: CASTWGTANTGELFF. J is TRBJ2-2 and V is TRBV19; 7 bases line up with TRBD1. V trimming: 7 bases; J trimming: 0 bases; junction bases outside the gene matches: 5. The CDR3 has 15 residues. Germline V CDR1 and CDR2: LNHDA, SQIVND (reference sequence).

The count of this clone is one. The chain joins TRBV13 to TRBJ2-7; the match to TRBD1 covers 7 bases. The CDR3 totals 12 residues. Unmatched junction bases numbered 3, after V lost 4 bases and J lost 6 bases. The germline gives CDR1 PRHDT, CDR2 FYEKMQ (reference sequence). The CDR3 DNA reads TGTGCCAGCAGCTATACAGGGGTCGAGCAGTACTTC. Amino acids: CASSYTGVEQYF.

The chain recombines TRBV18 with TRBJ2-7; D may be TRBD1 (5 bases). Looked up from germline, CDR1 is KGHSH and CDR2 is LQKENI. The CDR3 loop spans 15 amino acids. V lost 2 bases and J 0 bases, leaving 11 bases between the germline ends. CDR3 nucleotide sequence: TGTGCCAGCTCACCAACTAACAGGAGCTCCTACGAGCAGTACTTC. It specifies CASSPTNRSSYEQYF. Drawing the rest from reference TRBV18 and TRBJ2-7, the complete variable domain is NAGVMQNPRHLVRRRGQEARLRCSPMKGHSHVYWYRQLPEEGLKFMVYLQKENIIDESGMPKERFSAEFPKEGPSILRIQQVVRGDSAAYFCASSPTNRSSYEQYFGPGTRLTVT.

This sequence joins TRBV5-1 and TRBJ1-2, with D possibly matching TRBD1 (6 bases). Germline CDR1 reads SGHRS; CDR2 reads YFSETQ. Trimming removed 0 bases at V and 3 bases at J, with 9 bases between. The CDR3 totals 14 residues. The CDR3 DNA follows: TGCGCCAGCAGCTTGGAGCCAGGGGACTATGGCTACACCTTC. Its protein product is CASSLEPGDYGYTF.

CDR3 sequence (DNA): TGCGCCAGCAGCTTGTGGACTAGCGGGGTTTCAACTAGCACAGATACGCAGTATTTT. Residues: CASSLWTSGVSTSTDTQYF. This sequence joins TRBV5-1 and TRBJ2-3, with TRBD2 matching over 12 bases. This CDR3 has 19 residues. The V gene end was trimmed by 1 base and the J gene end by 0 bases; junction bases not matched to a gene: 9. The germline V gene has CDR1 SGHRS and CDR2 YFSETQ.

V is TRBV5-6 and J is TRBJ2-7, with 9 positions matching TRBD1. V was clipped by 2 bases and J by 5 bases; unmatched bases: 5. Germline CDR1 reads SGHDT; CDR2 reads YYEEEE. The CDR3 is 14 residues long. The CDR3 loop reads CASSFGQGKNEQYF. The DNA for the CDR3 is TGTGCCAGCAGCTTCGGACAGGGGAAGAACGAGCAGTACTTC.

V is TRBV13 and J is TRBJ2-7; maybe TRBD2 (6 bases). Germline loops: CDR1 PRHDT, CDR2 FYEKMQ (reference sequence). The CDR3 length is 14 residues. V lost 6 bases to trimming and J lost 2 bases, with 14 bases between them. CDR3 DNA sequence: TGTGCCAGCAGTCCGAGCGGGCGCCCCTACGAGCAGTACTTC. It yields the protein CASSPSGRPYEQYF.

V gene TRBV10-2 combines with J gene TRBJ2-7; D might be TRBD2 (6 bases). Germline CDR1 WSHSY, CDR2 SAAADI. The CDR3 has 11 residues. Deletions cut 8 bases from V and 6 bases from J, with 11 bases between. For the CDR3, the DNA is TGCGCCAGCCGGGACTGGCGCGAGCAGTACTTC. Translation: CASRDWREQYF.

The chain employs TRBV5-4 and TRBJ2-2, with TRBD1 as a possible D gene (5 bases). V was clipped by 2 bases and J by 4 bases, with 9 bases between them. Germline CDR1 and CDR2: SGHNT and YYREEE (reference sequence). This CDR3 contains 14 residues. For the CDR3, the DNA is TGTGCCAGCAGCTTTGGGGCGATCACCGGGGAGCTGTTTTTT. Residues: CASSFGAITGELFF.

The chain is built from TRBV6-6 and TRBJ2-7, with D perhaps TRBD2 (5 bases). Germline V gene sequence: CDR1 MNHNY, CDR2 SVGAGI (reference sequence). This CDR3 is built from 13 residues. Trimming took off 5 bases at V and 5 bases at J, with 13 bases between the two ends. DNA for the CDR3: TGTGCCAGCAGTCACCTGTCCGGGGACGAGCAGTACTTC. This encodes CASSHLSGDEQYF.

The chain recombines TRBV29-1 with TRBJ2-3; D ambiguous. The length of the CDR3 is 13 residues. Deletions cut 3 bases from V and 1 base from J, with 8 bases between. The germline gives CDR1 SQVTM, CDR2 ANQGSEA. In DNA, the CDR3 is TGCAGCGTTGATGGCTCGCGCACAGATACGCAGTATTTT. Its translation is CSVDGSRTDTQYF.

CDR3 DNA: TGTGCCAGCAGCCCTTTAGCGGGAGGGAGAGCAGATACGCAGTATTTT. Translation gives CASSPLAGGRADTQYF. The genes are TRBV5-4 and TRBJ2-3; TRBD2 matches at 11 bases. The length of the CDR3 is 16 residues. Germline V gene lookup returns CDR1 SGHNT and CDR2 YYREEE (reference sequence). Trimming removed 4 bases from V and 4 bases from J; junction bases left unmatched: 8.

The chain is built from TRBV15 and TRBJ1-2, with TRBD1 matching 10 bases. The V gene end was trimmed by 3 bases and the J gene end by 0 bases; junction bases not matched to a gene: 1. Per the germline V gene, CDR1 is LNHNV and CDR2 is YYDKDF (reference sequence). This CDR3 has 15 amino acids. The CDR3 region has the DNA TGTGCCACCAGCAGGACAGGGGGCTCTAACTATGGCTACACCTTC. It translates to CATSRTGGSNYGYTF.

CDR3 loop: CASSVGGGALDEQFF. CDR3 coding DNA: TGTGCCAGCAGCGTAGGGGGGGGCGCCCTCGATGAGCAGTTCTTC. The chain uses TRBV9 and TRBJ2-1; D possibly corresponds to TRBD2 (7 bases). The germline CDR1 and CDR2 sequences are SGDLS and YYNGEE. Trimming left V 0 bases short and J 8 bases short, with 15 bases between. The CDR3 contains 15 residues.

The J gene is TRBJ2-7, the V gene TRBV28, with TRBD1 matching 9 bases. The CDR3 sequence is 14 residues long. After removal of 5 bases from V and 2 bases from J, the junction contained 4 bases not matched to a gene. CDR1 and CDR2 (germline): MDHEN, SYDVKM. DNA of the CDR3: TGTGCCAGCAGTAGGACAGGGGAAGCCTACGAGCAGTACTTC. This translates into CASSRTGEAYEQYF.

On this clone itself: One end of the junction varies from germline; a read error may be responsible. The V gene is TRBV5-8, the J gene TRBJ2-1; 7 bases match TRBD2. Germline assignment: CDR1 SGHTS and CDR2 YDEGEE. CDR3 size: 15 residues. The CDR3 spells CASSNWDYSHNEQFF. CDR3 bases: TGTGCCAGCAGCAACTGGGACTACTCCCACAATGAGCAGTTCTTC.

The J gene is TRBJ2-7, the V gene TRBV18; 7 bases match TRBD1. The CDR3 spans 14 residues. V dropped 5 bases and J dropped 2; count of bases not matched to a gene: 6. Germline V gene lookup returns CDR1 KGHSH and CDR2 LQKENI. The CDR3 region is CASSSGTDTYEQYF. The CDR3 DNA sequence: TGTGCCAGCTCATCCGGGACAGATACCTACGAGCAGTACTTC.

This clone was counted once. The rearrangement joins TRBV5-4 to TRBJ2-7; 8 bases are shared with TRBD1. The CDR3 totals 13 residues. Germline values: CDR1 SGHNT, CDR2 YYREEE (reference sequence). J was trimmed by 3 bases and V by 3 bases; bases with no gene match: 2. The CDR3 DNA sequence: TGTGCCAGCAGCTCAGGGGGCTTCTACGAGCAGTACTTC. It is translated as CASSSGGFYEQYF.